Reported below is one T cell receptor beta chain. Its target is not known. This table comes from immunoSEQ multiplex PCR, and its TCRdb copy is limited to in-frame clones, with some not included. The table lists roughly 56,000 clones, 88% of them singletons. The record originates from a study of PD-1 blockade in classical Hodgkin lymphoma. The study's findings and limits: The baseline diversity of complete responders showed similarity to that of newly diagnosed patients.

With no exception, relapse followed autologous stem cell transplantation in all patients, and brentuximab vedotin exposure varied. The source of this sequence is a human donor with classical Hodgkin lymphoma. This material consisted of peripheral blood mononuclear cells (PBMCs), taken before the second cycle of nivolumab.

As DNA, the CDR3 is TGTGCCAGCAGTTACTCCGGTTGGGGATCAGACTATGGCTACACCTTC. It is translated as CASSYSGWGSDYGYTF. V and J are TRBV6-5 and TRBJ1-2; D not certain. Germline V gene data show CDR1 as MNHEY and CDR2 as SVGAGI. The germline V and J ends were trimmed by 0 bases and 3 bases, with 14 bases remaining between them. The CDR3 length is 16 residues.